This entry lists 29 T cell receptor beta chains sequenced from one sample in a study of blood T cell repertoires in COVID-19. Produced via immunoSEQ multiplex PCR; TCRdb's table is partial and in-frame only. The repertoire holds 250,000 to 300,000 clones, with roughly 86% as singletons. Sequenced material: peripheral blood. These receptor sequences come from a woman in her thirties with COVID-19, enrolled during active disease.

This sequence joins TRBV6-5 and TRBJ1-2, with no clear D. The germline V and J ends were trimmed by 5 bases and 7 bases, with 20 bases remaining between them. Germline V gene lookup returns CDR1 MNHEY and CDR2 SVGAGI. The CDR3 covers 15 residues. Here the CDR3 reads CASSPKLTGFFGYTF. Here the CDR3 DNA reads TGTGCCAGCAGTCCTAAACTGACGGGATTTTTTGGCTACACCTTC.

This chain connects TRBV7-9 to TRBJ2-1, with 15 bases lining up with TRBD2. Germline CDR1 is SEHNR and CDR2 is FQNEAQ (reference sequence). Trimming at V came to 5 bases and at J to 2 bases, leaving 7 bases not matched to a gene. This CDR3 spans 18 amino acids. This CDR3 reads CASSELGLAGGPYNEQFF. In nucleotides, the CDR3 is TGTGCCAGCAGCGAGTTGGGACTAGCGGGAGGACCCTACAATGAGCAGTTCTTC.

This clone has a handful of counts. The chain joins TRBV6-5 to TRBJ2-7; D gene uncertain. The CDR3 has 12 amino acids. Germline loops: CDR1 MNHEY, CDR2 SVGAGI. The V end was cut by 5 bases, the J end by 3 bases, with 8 bases between. The CDR3 region is CASSRYGYEQYF. DNA for the CDR3: TGTGCCAGCAGTAGATACGGCTACGAGCAGTACTTC.

The CDR3 DNA reads as TGTGCCAGTAGGCCAAGGACTAGCGCTACATCCTACGAGCAGTACTTC. The encoded protein is CASRPRTSATSYEQYF. The chain carries TRBV19 and TRBJ2-7, with TRBD2 matching 9 bases. The CDR3 is 16 residues long. Germline values: CDR1 LNHDA, CDR2 SQIVND (reference sequence). The V gene end was trimmed by 6 bases and the J gene end by 1 base; junction bases not matched to a gene: 10.

The rearrangement links TRBV6-6 to TRBJ2-1, with D hard to call. Trimming removed 8 bases at V and 6 bases at J, with 11 bases between. CDR1 and CDR2 (germline): MNHNY, SVGAGI (reference sequence). This CDR3 has 12 amino acids. CDR3 DNA sequence: TGTGCCAGCGAGGCCCTCGGCAATGAGCAGTTCTTC. It codes for CASEALGNEQFF.

The chain recombines TRBV11-2 with TRBJ2-3; 10 nucleotides line up with TRBD2. With 3 bases clipped from V and 9 bases from J, the junction kept 15 bases outside the gene matches. CDR3 length equals 17 residues. CDR1 is SGHAT, CDR2 FQNNGV, per germline. The CDR3 loop is CASSFGSSGGLSRTQYF. For the CDR3, the DNA is TGTGCCAGCAGCTTTGGGTCTAGCGGGGGTCTGTCCCGGACGCAGTATTTT. The full variable domain, its missing parts supplied by reference TRBV11-2 and TRBJ2-3, is EAGVAQSPRYKIIEKRQSVAFWCNPISGHATLYWYQQILGQGPKLLIQFQNNGVVDDSQLPKDRFSAERLKGVDSTLKIQPAKLEDSAVYLCASSFGSSGGLSRTQYFGPGTRLTVL.

In DNA, the CDR3 is TGTGCCAGCAGCCCGAGGCAGGGACAAGGTCCCCAGCATTTT. Amino acids: CASSPRQGQGPQHF. The rearrangement links TRBV7-9 to TRBJ1-5; maybe TRBD1 (6 bases). The V end was cut by 5 bases, the J end by 10 bases, with 18 bases between. CDR3 length: 14 residues. In germline, CDR1 is SEHNR, CDR2 FQNEAQ (reference sequence).

V gene TRBV7-3 combines with J gene TRBJ2-4; 7 positions agree with TRBD1. V trimming: 5 bases; J trimming: 3 bases; junction bases outside the gene matches: 7. Germline values: CDR1 SGHTA, CDR2 FQGTGA. The CDR3 has 15 amino acids. CDR3: CASSPGGTGKNIQYF. The CDR3 DNA sequence: TGTGCCAGCAGCCCAGGGGGAACGGGCAAAAACATTCAGTACTTC.

V and J are TRBV4-2 and TRBJ2-2; 9 bases fit TRBD2. V gave up 0 bases and J gave up 0 bases; unmatched junction bases: 8. CDR1 is LGHNA and CDR2 is YNFKEQ in the germline V gene. The CDR3 spans 19 residues. In DNA form, the CDR3 reads TGTGCCAGCAGCCAAGATTCTAGCGGGGCGTTCGCGAACACCGGGGAGCTGTTTTTT. Translation gives CASSQDSSGAFANTGELFF.

This chain links TRBV11-2 with TRBJ2-7; a possible D gene is TRBD1 (5 bases). Looked up from germline, CDR1 is SGHAT and CDR2 is FQNNGV. Trimming removed 1 base at V and 2 bases at J, with 9 bases between. The CDR3 is 14 residues long. The CDR3 DNA reads as TGTGCCAGCAGCTTAGTGGACAAACCCTACGAGCAGTACTTC. This sequence encodes CASSLVDKPYEQYF.

This rearrangement joins TRBV7-9 to TRBJ2-3; D might be TRBD2 (6 bases). Germline values: CDR1 SEHNR, CDR2 FQNEAQ (reference sequence). The CDR3 is 15 residues long. V dropped 5 bases and J dropped 2 bases, with 14 bases sitting between them. The CDR3 loop is CASSRTGADTDTQYF. The CDR3 DNA reads as TGTGCCAGCAGCCGAACGGGAGCCGACACAGATACGCAGTATTTT.

The CDR3 DNA is TGTGCCAGCAACCTATCTCCCACCGGGGAGCTGTTTTTT. This encodes CASNLSPTGELFF. The chain employs TRBV9 and TRBJ2-2; no firm D call. There are 13 residues in the CDR3. Germline CDR1 is SGDLS and CDR2 is YYNGEE. Trimming left V 6 bases short and J 4 bases short, with 10 bases between.

The V call is TRBV6-6, the J call TRBJ1-5; 8 bases map to TRBD1. The CDR3 length is 14 residues. The J segment lost 5 bases and the V segment lost 7 bases, leaving 7 bases of the junction unmatched. The V gene's germline CDR1 is MNHNY and CDR2 SVGAGI (reference sequence). The CDR3 loop is CASIRTGKDQPQHF. Here the CDR3 DNA reads TGTGCCAGCATTCGGACAGGGAAGGATCAGCCCCAGCATTTT.

The V call is TRBV25-1, the J call TRBJ2-2; TRBD1 matches 12 bases. In germline, CDR1 is MGHDK, CDR2 SYGVNS. V shed 5 bases and J 6 bases; nucleotides not matched to a gene: 7. The CDR3 runs to 16 residues. The CDR3 region is CASSPPGQGAAGELFF. The CDR3 DNA reads as TGTGCCAGCAGTCCTCCGGGACAGGGGGCCGCCGGGGAGCTGTTTTTT.

A remark on this clone: This same CDR3 is encoded by further DNA sequences in the sample. The chain recombines TRBV3-1 (or the pseudogene TRBV3-2) with TRBJ2-2, with 7 bases lining up with TRBD2. V lost 3 bases and J lost 5; bases outside the gene matches: 6. This CDR3 is 15 amino acids long. Germline V gene lookup returns CDR1 LGHDT and CDR2 YNNKEL (reference sequence). CDR3 DNA sequence: TGTGCCAGCAGCCAGGGCCTAGCGGAAACCGGGGAGCTGTTTTTT. Translating it yields CASSQGLAETGELFF.

The chain is built from TRBV4-1 and TRBJ2-7, with TRBD1 identical over 7 bases. After removal of 3 bases from V and 4 bases from J, the junction contained 3 bases not matched to a gene. The CDR3 has 13 amino acids. The germline gives CDR1 MGHRA, CDR2 YSYEKL. The CDR3 DNA follows: TGCGCCAGCAGCCACCCGGGACAGTACGAGCAGTACTTC. This gives the protein CASSHPGQYEQYF.

The rearrangement joins TRBV30 to TRBJ1-1; maybe TRBD1 (5 bases). The germline V gene has CDR1 GTSNPN and CDR2 SVGIG (reference sequence). CDR3 size: 12 residues. With 0 bases removed from V and 8 bases from J, the gap between germline ends came to 10 bases. CDR3 nucleotide sequence: TGTGCCTGGAGTGTTTTAAGGGGCGAAGCTTTCTTT. It specifies CAWSVLRGEAFF.

The gene calls are TRBV30 and TRBJ1-5; 7 bases agree with TRBD1. In germline, CDR1 is GTSNPN, CDR2 SVGIG (reference sequence). There are 14 residues in the CDR3. The ends lost 2 bases at V and 1 base at J; junction bases unmatched: 2. The CDR3 sequence: CAWSRQGSNQPQHF. The CDR3 DNA is TGTGCCTGGAGTCGACAGGGAAGCAATCAGCCCCAGCATTTT.

The V gene is TRBV5-1, the J gene TRBJ2-7; weak D call: TRBD1 (6 bases). V shed 0 bases and J shed 3 bases, with 13 bases lying between them. CDR3 length: 15 amino acids. Germline V gene lookup returns CDR1 SGHRS and CDR2 YFSETQ. The CDR3 nucleotides are TGCGCCAGCAGCTTGGGGGCAGGGGCGGTCTACGAGCAGTACTTC. It encodes CASSLGAGAVYEQYF.

The CDR3 sequence is CASSPRTGSGNTIYF. CDR3 bases: TGTGCCAGCAGCCCTCGGACTGGCTCTGGAAACACCATATATTTT. V usage is TRBV11-3 and J usage is TRBJ1-3, with no clear D. CDR1 is SGHNT, CDR2 YENEEA, per germline. This CDR3 spans 15 amino acids. Trimming took off 5 bases at V and 0 bases at J, with 11 bases between the two ends.

The chain combines TRBV28 with TRBJ1-1; perhaps TRBD1 as D (5 bases). Germline V gene data show CDR1 as MDHEN and CDR2 as SYDVKM. The CDR3 sequence is 13 residues long. V dropped 7 bases and J dropped 6 bases, with 15 bases sitting between them. CDR3 loop: CASTSTGDSEAFF. The CDR3 coding sequence is TGTGCCAGCACCTCGACGGGGGATTCTGAAGCTTTCTTT. Supplemented by reference TRBV28 and TRBJ1-1, the full variable domain reads DVKVTQSSRYLVKRTGEKVFLECVQDMDHENMFWYRQDPGLGLRLIYFSYDVKMKEKGDIPEGYSVSREKKERFSLILESASTNQTSMYLCASTSTGDSEAFFGQGTRLTVV.

V is TRBV10-3 and J is TRBJ2-7; 7 bases match TRBD1. The germline gives CDR1 ENHRY, CDR2 SYGVKD. The V gene end was trimmed by 4 bases and the J gene end by 2 bases; junction bases not matched to a gene: 11. The CDR3 loop spans 16 amino acids. The DNA of the CDR3 is TGTGCCATCAGTGGAATGACAGGGCCGCCTGCCTACGAGCAGTACTTC. Translating it yields CAISGMTGPPAYEQYF.

The rearrangement joins TRBV5-5 to TRBJ2-5; the match to TRBD2 covers 7 bases. The CDR3 has 14 residues. The V segment lost 4 bases and the J segment 1 base; nucleotides outside the gene matches: 4. Germline CDR1 reads SGHKS; CDR2 reads YYEKEE (reference sequence). CDR3 region: CASSLRGVQETQYF. CDR3 in DNA: TGTGCCAGCAGCCTACGGGGGGTCCAAGAGACCCAGTACTTC. Filled out from reference TRBV5-5 and TRBJ2-5, the complete variable domain reads DAGVTQSPTHLIKTRGQQVTLRCSPISGHKSVSWYQQVLGQGPQFIFQYYEKEERGRGNFPDRFSARQFPNYSSELNVNALLLGDSALYLCASSLRGVQETQYFGPGTRLLVL.

The V and J genes are TRBV29-1 and TRBJ2-7; possible D gene TRBD1, 6 bases. Germline assignment: CDR1 SQVTM and CDR2 ANQGSEA. The CDR3 is 14 amino acids. Trimming removed 6 bases at V and 0 bases at J, with 15 bases between. The CDR3 DNA reads TGCAGCGTACAGGGACAAATGAGCTCCTACGAGCAGTACTTC. Protein: CSVQGQMSSYEQYF.

The chain has TRBV28 and TRBJ2-3; 12 bases line up with TRBD2. Trimming at V came to 5 bases and at J to 4 bases, leaving 4 bases not matched to a gene. The germline V gene encodes CDR1 MDHEN and CDR2 SYDVKM. The CDR3 is 15 amino acids. The CDR3 is CASSLLAGGADTQYF. The CDR3 DNA sequence: TGTGCCAGCAGTCTCCTAGCGGGAGGGGCAGATACGCAGTATTTT.

The V call is TRBV11-1, the J call TRBJ1-1, with TRBD1 matching over 8 bases. CDR1 and CDR2 (germline): SGHAT, FQDESV (reference sequence). The CDR3 consists of 14 residues. Trimming removed 6 bases from V and 4 bases from J; junction bases left unmatched: 7. The chain's CDR3 is CASRPQGAVTEAFF. CDR3 DNA sequence: TGTGCCAGCAGGCCCCAGGGGGCGGTCACTGAAGCTTTCTTT.

In nucleotides, the CDR3 is TGTGCCAGCAGTTACCGGGCCATTGGGGCGTCCGGGGAGCTGTTTTTT. Translation: CASSYRAIGASGELFF. V is TRBV6-2 or TRBV6-3 and J is TRBJ2-2, with a tentative D call TRBD1 (5 bases). The ends were cut back, 2 bases at V and 6 bases at J, with 16 bases in the middle. The CDR3 runs 16 residues. Germline values: CDR1 MNHEY, CDR2 SVGEGT.

This clone was detected a few times. The V call is TRBV5-6, the J call TRBJ1-6, with no clear D. The V end was cut by 1 base, the J end by 7 bases, with 9 bases between. The CDR3 consists of 14 residues. Germline V CDR1 and CDR2: SGHDT, YYEEEE. The CDR3 DNA follows: TGTGCCAGCAGCTTGTTCAGTCACAATTCACCCCTCCACTTT. Translated, it gives CASSLFSHNSPLHF.

The chain links TRBV10-3 to TRBJ1-6, with TRBD1 identical over 9 bases. J was trimmed by 5 bases and V by 11 bases; bases with no gene match: 4. Germline CDR1 is ENHRY and CDR2 is SYGVKD. This CDR3 comprises 13 residues. CDR3 nucleotides: TGTGCCCTCCGGACAGGGGATAATTCACCCCTCCACTTT. This sequence encodes CALRTGDNSPLHF.